The T cell receptor beta chain under discussion was sequenced for a study of cytomegalovirus exposure and HLA in healthy donors. V was clipped by 0 bases and J by 4 bases; unmatched bases: 3. CDR1 is MNHNY, CDR2 SVGAGI, per germline (reference sequence). The length of the CDR3 is 15 residues. Primers: 60 Vbeta forward and 13 Jbeta reverse. Clones were read by immunoSEQ multiplex PCR, and TCRdb kept only the in-frame ones, dropping some. The sample contains about 170,000 clones, over 70% of which appear only once. Sample: PBMCs. The source of this sequence is a woman in her twenties or thirties in good health and CMV-seropositive. This chain connects TRBV6-6 to TRBJ2-3; 8 bases align to TRBD2. For the CDR3, the DNA is TGTGCCAGCAGTTACTCTCGGGGGGGGGCAGATACGCAGTATTTT. Amino acid sequence: CASSYSRGGADTQYF.